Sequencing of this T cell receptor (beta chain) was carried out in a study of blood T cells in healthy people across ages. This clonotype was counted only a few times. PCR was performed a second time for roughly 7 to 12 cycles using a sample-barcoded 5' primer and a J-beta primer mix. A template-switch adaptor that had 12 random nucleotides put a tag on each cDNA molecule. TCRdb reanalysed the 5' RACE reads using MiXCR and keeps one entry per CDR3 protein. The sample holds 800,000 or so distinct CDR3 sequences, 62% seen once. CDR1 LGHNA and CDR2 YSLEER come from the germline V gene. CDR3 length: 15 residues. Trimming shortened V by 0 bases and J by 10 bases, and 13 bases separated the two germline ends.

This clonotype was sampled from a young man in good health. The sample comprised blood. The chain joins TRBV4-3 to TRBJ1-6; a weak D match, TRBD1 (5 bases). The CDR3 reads CASSQDGGDVSPLHF. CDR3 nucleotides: TGCGCCAGCAGCCAAGATGGGGGGGATGTATCACCCCTCCACTTT.